Listed below are T cell receptor beta chains from one sample, sequenced in a study of blood T cell repertoires in COVID-19. Clones were sequenced by immunoSEQ multiplex PCR, and TCRdb holds only the in-frame ones, with some missing. The sample has about 150,000 clones; around 80% are singletons. The sequencing input was peripheral blood. These receptors were taken from a woman aged 45-65 years with acute or convalescent COVID-19. Both conserved end residues are part of each CDR3. The order of the fields is V gene, D gene, J gene, clone size, CDR3 DNA, CDR3 protein. D genes are given only for firm matches. Part of the rows lack a size; the others show once, few, many or a class for expanded clones.

TRBV6-5	TRBD1	TRBJ1-1	-	TGTGCCAGCAGTTGGCAGGGGGTGAACACTGAAGCTTTCTTT	CASSWQGVNTEAFF
TRBV6-5	-	TRBJ1-1	once	TGTGCCAGCAGTTACGGGCTGACAGAGAACACTGAAGCTTTCTTT	CASSYGLTENTEAFF
TRBV2	-	TRBJ1-5	-	TGTGCCAGCAGTGAACGACAGCGCAATCAGCCCCAGCATTTT	CASSERQRNQPQHF
TRBV5-4	-	TRBJ1-2	-	TGTGCCAGCAGCCCCACCGCTGCCGGGGACTATGGCTACACCTTC	CASSPTAAGDYGYTF
TRBV6-5	-	TRBJ1-1	-	TGTGCCAGCAGTTCTAAAGTAAACACTGAAGCTTTCTTT	CASSSKVNTEAFF
TRBV6-4	-	TRBJ2-7	-	TGTGCCAGCAGTTTCGACGATTCGGGCGAGCAGTACTTC	CASSFDDSGEQYF
TRBV6-6	-	TRBJ1-5	-	TGTGCCAGCAGTAAAGGACAACATAGCAATCAGCCCCAGCATTTT	CASSKGQHSNQPQHF
TRBV7-3	-	TRBJ1-5	once	TGTGCCAGCAGTTTGACAGGTGGAAGCAATCAGCCCCAGCATTTT	CASSLTGGSNQPQHF
TRBV30	-	TRBJ1-2	-	TGTGCCTGGAGCGTCCAGGGGAGATATGGCTACACCTTC	CAWSVQGRYGYTF
TRBV4-3	-	TRBJ1-1	-	TGCGCCAGCAGCCAAAGTGGACGGGGTGGGAGCACTGAAGCTTTCTTT	CASSQSGRGGSTEAFF
TRBV7-8	-	TRBJ1-5	few	TGTGCCAGCAGCTTAGATCCTCGGGGGGGTCAGCCCCAGCATTTT	CASSLDPRGGQPQHF
TRBV5-1	-	TRBJ2-3	-	TGCGCCAGCACCAACCCGACATCGTCAGGAGATACGCAGTATTTT	CASTNPTSSGDTQYF
TRBV6-2/TRBV6-3	-	TRBJ1-1	once	TGTGCCAGCAGCCCCCACGGTTTCGGGAACACTGAAGCTTTCTTT	CASSPHGFGNTEAFF
TRBV9	TRBD1	TRBJ1-5	few	TGTGCCAGCAGCGCGGGACAGTCGGGTCAGCCCCAGCATTTT	CASSAGQSGQPQHF
TRBV7-3	TRBD2	TRBJ2-2	many	TGTGCCAGCAGCTTGGGAGGGGTCGGCACCGGGGAGCTGTTTTTT	CASSLGGVGTGELFF
TRBV7-9	-	TRBJ2-7	-	TGTGCCAGCAGCCCCAGTCTCTACGAGCAGTACTTC	CASSPSLYEQYF
TRBV28	TRBD1	TRBJ2-2	-	TGTGCCAGCAAAGGGGGCGAAAACACCGGGGAGCTGTTTTTT	CASKGGENTGELFF
TRBV30	-	TRBJ1-2	-	TGTGCCTGGAGCGATCCGCAGGGCTACACCTTC	CAWSDPQGYTF
TRBV2	-	TRBJ1-4	-	TGTGCCAGCAGTGAGTGGCGGAGTGAAAAACTGTTTTTT	CASSEWRSEKLFF
TRBV6-6	TRBD1	TRBJ1-6	-	TGTGCCAGCAGTCCCGACAGGGGTGGACGGAAAAATTCACCCCTCCACTTT	CASSPDRGGRKNSPLHF
TRBV12-5	-	TRBJ1-1	few	TGTGCTAGTGGTTTGGGGGCGCTAACTGAAGCTTTCTTT	CASGLGALTEAFF
TRBV25-1	TRBD1	TRBJ2-1	-	TGTGCCAGCTTCTCAGGGGGCGTCTACAATGAGCAGTTCTTC	CASFSGGVYNEQFF
TRBV4-2	TRBD2	TRBJ2-1	-	TGTGCCAGCAGCCATAGATCCGGGGGGGCCAGCGTCAATGAGCAGTTCTTC	CASSHRSGGASVNEQFF
TRBV7-2	TRBD1	TRBJ2-7	-	TGTGCCAGCAGCCCAACAGGGGACTACGAGCAGTACTTC	CASSPTGDYEQYF
TRBV4-3	-	TRBJ1-1	-	TGCGCCAGCAGCCAAGCGAATGAGCCGGAAGCTTTCTTT	CASSQANEPEAFF
TRBV14	TRBD1	TRBJ2-7	-	TGTGCCAGCAGCCAAGGGACAGGGCTCTCCTACGAGCAGTACTTC	CASSQGTGLSYEQYF
TRBV7-2	TRBD2	TRBJ2-1	-	TGTGCCAGCAGCTTAGTTAGCGGGGGGGCCGGTGAGCAGTTCTTC	CASSLVSGGAGEQFF
TRBV28	-	TRBJ1-1	-	TGTGCCAGCAGCCCCGCAGTGATGAACACTGAAGCTTTCTTT	CASSPAVMNTEAFF
TRBV9	TRBD1	TRBJ2-7	many	TGTGCCAGCAACGAAGGGGGCGTCGGTTCCTACGAGCAGTACTTC	CASNEGGVGSYEQYF
TRBV9	TRBD1	TRBJ1-1	-	TGTGCCAGCAGCCCAGGGCAGGGACAGATCACTGAAGCTTTCTTT	CASSPGQGQITEAFF
TRBV7-9	TRBD1	TRBJ2-5	-	TGTGCCAGCAGCACCACCGGGACAGGGGATAAAGAGACCCAGTACTTC	CASSTTGTGDKETQYF
TRBV6-6	-	TRBJ2-3	-	TGTGCCAGCAGTAACAGATTACAGACAGATACGCAGTATTTT	CASSNRLQTDTQYF
TRBV6-5	-	TRBJ1-6	-	TGTGCCAGCACTTCGTCGGGGAATGGGAATTCACCCCTCCACTTT	CASTSSGNGNSPLHF
TRBV11-2	-	TRBJ1-3	-	TGTGCCAGCAGCTTAGATCATCCGGGAACGGGAAACACCATATATTTT	CASSLDHPGTGNTIYF
TRBV18	-	TRBJ2-3	-	TGTGCCAGCTCACCGGGCTCATCCACAGATACGCAGTATTTT	CASSPGSSTDTQYF
TRBV7-9	-	TRBJ1-3	once	TGTGCCAGCAGCACCAGGGGCAATTCTGGAAACACCATATATTTT	CASSTRGNSGNTIYF
TRBV9	TRBD2	TRBJ2-2	-	TGTGCCAGCAGAGCGGGGGGATTCACCGGGGAGCTGTTTTTT	CASRAGGFTGELFF
TRBV11-2	TRBD2	TRBJ2-7	once	TGTGCCAGCAGCATACTAGCGGGGGAGATCTACGAGCAGTACTTC	CASSILAGEIYEQYF
TRBV3-1/TRBV3-2	TRBD2	TRBJ2-1	-	TGTGCCAGCAGCCAAGAGGGACTAAACTCCAATGAGCAGTTCTTC	CASSQEGLNSNEQFF
TRBV30	-	TRBJ1-2	-	TGTGCCTGGAGCACAGGGTCGAACTATGGCTACACCTTC	CAWSTGSNYGYTF
TRBV7-9	-	TRBJ1-1	-	TGTGCCAGCAGCAAAACAGGGCCTGAAGCTTTCTTT	CASSKTGPEAFF
TRBV5-1	TRBD1	TRBJ1-1	-	TGCGCCAGCAGCCCCTTATCGGCCGGGACAGATGGTTTCTTT	CASSPLSAGTDGFF
TRBV20-1	-	TRBJ2-5	once	TGCAGTGCGGGGGGACAAGAGACCCAGTACTTC	CSAGGQETQYF
TRBV11-2	-	TRBJ2-2	-	TGTGCCAGCAGATCTGCCGGGGAGCTGTTTTTT	CASRSAGELFF
TRBV7-2	-	TRBJ2-1	-	TGTGCCAGCAGCTTAGAAATATCTTCCTACAATGAGCAGTTCTTC	CASSLEISSYNEQFF
TRBV5-1	-	TRBJ1-1	once	TGCGCCAGCAGCTTAGGTACAGGCACTGAAGCTTTCTTT	CASSLGTGTEAFF